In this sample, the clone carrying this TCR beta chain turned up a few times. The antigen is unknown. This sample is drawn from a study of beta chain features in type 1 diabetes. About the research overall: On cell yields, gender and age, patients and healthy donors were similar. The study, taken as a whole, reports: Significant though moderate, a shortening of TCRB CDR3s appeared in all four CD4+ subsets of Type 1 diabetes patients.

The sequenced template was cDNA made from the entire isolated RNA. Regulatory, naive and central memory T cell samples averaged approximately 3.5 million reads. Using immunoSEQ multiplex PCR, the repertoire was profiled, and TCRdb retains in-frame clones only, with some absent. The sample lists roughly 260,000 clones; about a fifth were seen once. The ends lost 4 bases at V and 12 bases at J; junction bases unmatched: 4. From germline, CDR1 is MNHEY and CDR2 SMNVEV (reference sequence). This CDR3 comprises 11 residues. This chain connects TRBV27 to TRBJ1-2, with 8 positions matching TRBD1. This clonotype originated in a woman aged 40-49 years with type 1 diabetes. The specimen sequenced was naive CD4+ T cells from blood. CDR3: CASSSGQVHTF. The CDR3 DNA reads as TGTGCCAGCAGTTCGGGACAGGTTCACACCTTC.